The clone carrying this T cell receptor beta chain was recorded once. Clones were read by immunoSEQ multiplex PCR, and TCRdb kept only the in-frame ones, dropping some. The sample includes 160,000 or so clones, approximately 96% seen only once; the top ten take about 8.5%. Germline CDR1 reads LGHDT; CDR2 reads YNNKEL (reference sequence). V lost 0 bases and J lost 1, with 9 bases in between. This CDR3 has 16 amino acids. The source of the sample is a study of control samples from healthy donors and cancer patients. The chain recombines TRBV3-1 (or the pseudogene TRBV3-2) with TRBJ1-4, with D unclear. The source material was blood. This clonotype was sampled from a woman aged 40 to 55 in good health. The chain's CDR3 is CASSQDIRVTNEKLFF. For the CDR3, the DNA is TGTGCCAGCAGCCAAGATATACGTGTAACTAATGAAAAACTGTTTTTT.